These 32 T cell receptor beta chains were all obtained from the same sample, sequenced in a study of blood T cell repertoires in COVID-19 (dated by TCRdb to 2018 to 2021). Preparation of the library involved the immunoSEQ multiplex PCR assay. What TCRdb holds here is the immuneACCESS table cut down to in-frame rearrangements. Part of the clones is not present; checked against another copy, under half of the missing clones reflect an unresolved V gene, and the others are unexplained. The table for this sample lists about 160,000 clones; approximately 95% of them were counted only once. Under 5% of the sample comes from the top ten. The specimen sequenced was peripheral blood. These receptors all stem from a woman aged 45 to 65 with acute or convalescent COVID-19.

The genes are TRBV19 and TRBJ1-5; 10 nucleotides agree with TRBD1. Germline V gene sequence: CDR1 LNHDA, CDR2 SQIVND (reference sequence). V shed 6 bases and J 6 bases; nucleotides not matched to a gene: 5. This CDR3 has 14 amino acids. The CDR3 DNA is TGTGCCAGTAGCCCGACAGGGGGCGGTCAGCCCCAGCATTTT. Protein: CASSPTGGGQPQHF.

V and J are TRBV28 and TRBJ2-7, with 8 bases identical to TRBD1. V shed 6 bases, J shed 2 bases, and the junction held 6 bases outside the gene matches. Germline CDR1 and CDR2: MDHEN and SYDVKM. CDR3 length: 14 amino acids. CDR3: CASRQGVSTYEQYF. CDR3 coding DNA: TGTGCCAGCAGACAGGGGGTTTCAACCTACGAGCAGTACTTC.

V and J are TRBV29-1 and TRBJ1-2; possibly TRBD1 for D (5 bases). The CDR3 loop spans 11 amino acids. CDR1 and CDR2 (germline): SQVTM, ANQGSEA. V lost 6 bases, J lost 5 bases, and 10 bases lay in between. CDR3 in DNA: TGCAGCGTCCTAGGGGTATATGGCTACACCTTC. Translating gives CSVLGVYGYTF.

The V and J genes are TRBV20-1 and TRBJ2-3, with D possibly matching TRBD2 (5 bases). V lost 3 bases to trimming and J lost 4 bases, with 8 bases between them. This CDR3 region has 12 residues. Germline V gives CDR1 DFQATT, CDR2 SNEGSKA (reference sequence). In nucleotides, the CDR3 is TGCAGTGCTAGTTTCGGGGCAGATACGCAGTATTTT. The encoded protein is CSASFGADTQYF.

The rearrangement uses TRBV5-6 and TRBJ1-3; possibly TRBD1 for D (6 bases). V dropped 6 bases and J dropped 9 bases, with 16 bases sitting between them. The CDR3 consists of 13 residues. Germline V lookup: CDR1 SGHDT, CDR2 YYEEEE. CDR3 region: CASNGGPTSTIYF. As DNA, the CDR3 is TGTGCCAGCAACGGGGGGCCGACATCCACCATATATTTT.

This clone appeared a single time. The chain is built from TRBV6-2 or TRBV6-3 and TRBJ1-4, with 9 bases lining up with TRBD1. The CDR3 spans 16 residues. The V gene's germline CDR1 is MNHEY and CDR2 SVGEGT. The junction had 13 bases not matched to a gene; V was cut back by 6 bases and J by 8 bases. The CDR3 region has the DNA TGTGCCAGCAGCCTCATAGGACAGGGGCGTAAAGAAAAACTGTTTTTT. Amino acids: CASSLIGQGRKEKLFF.

This clone was seen a single time. The V and J genes are TRBV14 and TRBJ2-7, with 8 bases that match TRBD1. This CDR3 contains 14 residues. CDR1 is SGHDN and CDR2 is FVKESK in the germline V gene. The junction had 3 bases not matched to a gene; V was cut back by 4 bases and J by 1 base. The CDR3 DNA sequence: TGTGCCAGCAGCCGACGGGACAGGTCCTACGAGCAGTACTTC. It specifies CASSRRDRSYEQYF.

V and J are TRBV25-1 and TRBJ1-3; tentatively, D is TRBD1 (5 bases). This CDR3 has 15 residues. The V and J ends lost 7 bases and 0 bases respectively, with 13 bases between them. Germline assignment: CDR1 MGHDK and CDR2 SYGVNS. The CDR3 coding sequence is TGTGCCAGCACCCAAACAGGAATCTCTGGAAACACCATATATTTT. This sequence encodes CASTQTGISGNTIYF.

Here the CDR3 DNA reads TGTGCCAGCAGTTTCGTACAGCTGAACACTGAAGCTTTCTTT. Protein product: CASSFVQLNTEAFF. V is TRBV28 and J is TRBJ1-1; D is uncertain. The germline V and J ends were trimmed by 3 bases and 0 bases, with 8 bases remaining between them. Germline CDR1 reads MDHEN; CDR2 reads SYDVKM. There are 14 residues in the CDR3. The variable domain in full, with the rest retrieved from reference TRBV28 and TRBJ1-1, is DVKVTQSSRYLVKRTGEKVFLECVQDMDHENMFWYRQDPGLGLRLIYFSYDVKMKEKGDIPEGYSVSREKKERFSLILESASTNQTSMYLCASSFVQLNTEAFFGQGTRLTVV.

The rearrangement links TRBV18 to TRBJ2-2; 8 bases match TRBD2. V was pared by 1 base and J by 0 bases, with 4 bases of the junction left unmatched. This CDR3 is 17 amino acids long. The germline CDR1 and CDR2 sequences are KGHSH and LQKENI. In DNA form, the CDR3 reads TGTGCCAGCTCACCACTAGCGGGACGAACGAACACCGGGGAGCTGTTTTTT. As protein: CASSPLAGRTNTGELFF.

About this clone: The limits of the CDR3 on the DNA are not certain, so only TCRdb's listed CDR3 is given. The chain uses TRBV21-1 and TRBJ2-7; TRBD1, as called in the table, went unchecked against the DNA. TRBV21-1 is listed as a pseudogene. Inclusive of both ends, the CDR3 amounts to 16 amino acids. The CDR3 loop is CASSKVFGTGIYEQYF.

The chain joins TRBV6-5 to TRBJ2-7; a weak D match, TRBD1 (6 bases). Germline values: CDR1 MNHEY, CDR2 SVGAGI. The CDR3 length is 14 residues. Trimming removed 7 bases at V and 1 base at J, with 14 bases between. The CDR3 DNA follows: TGTGCCAGCAACCTGAACGGACAGTCCTACGAGCAGTACTTC. This encodes CASNLNGQSYEQYF.

This sequence joins TRBV30 and TRBJ1-2; D gene unclear. V lost 3 bases, J lost 7 bases, and 9 bases lay in between. CDR1 and CDR2 (germline): GTSNPN, SVGIG (reference sequence). The CDR3 has 11 residues. CDR3 nucleotides: TGTGCCTGGAGGGGCCCATTTGGCTACACCTTC. It encodes CAWRGPFGYTF.

The chain uses TRBV2 and TRBJ1-2, with 8 bases matching TRBD1. V shed 6 bases and J 4 bases; nucleotides not matched to a gene: 4. Per the germline V gene, CDR1 is SNHLY and CDR2 is FYNNEI. The CDR3 consists of 13 residues. CDR3 loop: CASRTGDSYGYTF. CDR3 DNA: TGTGCCAGCAGGACAGGGGATAGCTATGGCTACACCTTC.

This chain uses TRBV27 with TRBJ2-1, with 14 positions matching TRBD2. V lost 5 bases to trimming and J lost 0 bases; unmatched junction nucleotides: 12. Germline CDR1 and CDR2: MNHEY and SMNVEV (reference sequence). The length of the CDR3 is 20 residues. Here the CDR3 DNA reads TGTGCCAGCAGTCTACCGACTAGCGGGAGGGTTCTAAGCTCCTACAATGAGCAGTTCTTC. It is translated as CASSLPTSGRVLSSYNEQFF.

The chain has TRBV14 and TRBJ1-2; TRBD1 matches at 8 bases. Germline V lookup: CDR1 SGHDN, CDR2 FVKESK. The CDR3 has 16 amino acids. V trimming: 0 bases; J trimming: 5 bases; junction bases outside the gene matches: 8. CDR3 loop: CASSQDLQGAGYGYTF. The DNA of the CDR3 is TGTGCCAGCAGCCAAGATCTGCAGGGGGCAGGTTATGGCTACACCTTC.

V is TRBV19 and J is TRBJ1-4; D gene uncertain. Germline values: CDR1 LNHDA, CDR2 SQIVND (reference sequence). CDR3 size: 12 residues. Deletions cut 3 bases from V and 12 bases from J, with 11 bases between. The CDR3, as DNA: TGTGCCAGTAGTATGGGAGCCGGGGAACTGTTTTTT. Its translation is CASSMGAGELFF.

The chain combines TRBV5-4 with TRBJ2-7, with D possibly being TRBD2 (7 bases). Trimming took 0 bases from V and 7 from J, leaving 17 bases between them. Per the germline V gene, CDR1 is SGHNT and CDR2 is YYREEE (reference sequence). The CDR3 totals 15 residues. The CDR3 is CASSLGTARAGEQYF. The DNA of the CDR3 is TGTGCCAGCAGCTTGGGGACAGCGAGAGCGGGGGAGCAGTACTTC.

V usage is TRBV29-1 and J usage is TRBJ1-2; TRBD1 matches at 10 bases. The CDR3 is made up of 12 amino acids. Germline CDR1 is SQVTM and CDR2 is ANQGSEA. With 7 bases clipped from V and 8 bases from J, the junction kept 7 bases outside the gene matches. The CDR3, as DNA: TGCAGCGCTGGACAGGGGGGTTGGGGCTACACCTTC. Protein product: CSAGQGGWGYTF.

J is TRBJ1-1 and V is TRBV5-1, with 7 bases identical to TRBD1. The CDR3 consists of 16 residues. Germline CDR1 is SGHRS and CDR2 is YFSETQ. Trimming at V came to 1 base and at J to 4 bases, leaving 10 bases not matched to a gene. CDR3 nucleotide sequence: TGCGCCAGCAGCTTGCAGTCACAGGGGACGGGCACTGAAGCTTTCTTT. Translated: CASSLQSQGTGTEAFF. Full variable domain (remainder filled in from reference TRBV5-1 and TRBJ1-1): KAGVTQTPRYLIKTRGQQVTLSCSPISGHRSVSWYQQTPGQGLQFLFEYFSETQRNKGNFPGRFSGRQFSNSRSEMNVSTLELGDSALYLCASSLQSQGTGTEAFFGQGTRLTVV.

The chain combines TRBV7-9 with TRBJ2-3; possible D gene TRBD2, 7 bases. The CDR3 is 15 amino acids. CDR1 and CDR2 from the germline V gene are SEHNR and FQNEAQ (reference sequence). Trimming took 1 base from V and 3 from J, leaving 11 bases between them. CDR3 coding DNA: TGTGCCAGCAGCTTAGAGGGGGGGACTACAGATACGCAGTATTTT. This codes for CASSLEGGTTDTQYF. Full variable domain (outside the CDR3, taken from reference TRBV7-9 and TRBJ2-3): DTGVSQNPRHKITKRGQNVTFRCDPISEHNRLYWYRQTLGQGPEFLTYFQNEAQLEKSRLLSDRFSAERPKGSFSTLEIQRTEQGDSAMYLCASSLEGGTTDTQYFGPGTRLTVL.

V usage is TRBV9 and J usage is TRBJ1-2; tentatively, D is TRBD1 (5 bases). The CDR3 is made up of 16 amino acids. Trimming pared 0 bases from V and 3 bases from J, leaving 15 bases between. Germline V gene data show CDR1 as SGDLS and CDR2 as YYNGEE. DNA of the CDR3: TGTGCCAGCAGCGTAGATTGGCAGGGTAACGACTATGGCTACACCTTC. It specifies CASSVDWQGNDYGYTF. The variable domain in full, completed from reference TRBV9 and TRBJ1-2, reads DSGVTQTPKHLITATGQRVTLRCSPRSGDLSVYWYQQSLDQGLQFLIQYYNGEERAKGNILERFSAQQFPDLHSELNLSSLELGDSALYFCASSVDWQGNDYGYTFGSGTRLTVV.

The genes are TRBV19 and TRBJ2-3, with no clear D. The V gene's germline CDR1 is LNHDA and CDR2 SQIVND (reference sequence). V lost 1 base and J lost 1, with 9 bases in between. The CDR3 loop spans 15 amino acids. CDR3 loop: CASSIVLRGTDTQYF. The CDR3 DNA reads TGTGCCAGTAGTATAGTTCTCCGCGGCACAGATACGCAGTATTTT.

Concerning this clone itself: The sample carries other DNA sequences with the same CDR3. The chain recombines TRBV19 with TRBJ2-1; 11 nucleotides match TRBD2. The CDR3 spans 16 residues. Per the germline V gene, CDR1 is LNHDA and CDR2 is SQIVND (reference sequence). V dropped 3 bases and J dropped 7; count of bases not matched to a gene: 8. The CDR3 DNA reads TGTGCCAGTAGTATTCAACTAGCGGGAGTGGGTAATGAGCAGTTCTTC. This codes for CASSIQLAGVGNEQFF.

In this sample, this clone turned up a few times. The chain employs TRBV14 and TRBJ2-1; D gene uncertain. Between the trimmed V and J ends, which lost 3 bases and 8 bases, there was a span of 17 bases. Germline V CDR1 and CDR2: SGHDN, FVKESK. The CDR3 length is 15 residues. The CDR3 nucleotides read TGTGCCAGCAGCCAGCCCAGCCTTAGTGAGGATGAGCAGTTCTTC. Its protein product is CASSQPSLSEDEQFF.

The chain joins TRBV28 to TRBJ2-7, with TRBD2 matching 9 bases. This CDR3 has 13 residues. Germline trimming cut 6 bases from V and 7 bases from J; bases unmatched to any gene: 7. Germline V gene data show CDR1 as MDHEN and CDR2 as SYDVKM. In DNA, the CDR3 is TGTGCCAGCAGGCTAGCGGGATGGGGAGAGCAGTACTTC. Residues: CASRLAGWGEQYF.

The sample holds one count of this clone. The chain carries TRBV3-1 (or the pseudogene TRBV3-2) and TRBJ2-3; 8 positions agree with TRBD2. V shed 1 base, J shed 3 bases, and the junction held 6 bases outside the gene matches. The CDR3 covers 16 residues. The germline CDR1 and CDR2 sequences are LGHDT and YNNKEL (reference sequence). CDR3 coding DNA: TGTGCCAGCAGCCAAGTGGGGGGACTAGTAACAGATACGCAGTATTTT. It codes for CASSQVGGLVTDTQYF.

The genes are TRBV12-5 and TRBJ1-2, with D perhaps TRBD1 (5 bases). Trimming stripped 0 bases from V and 8 bases from J, with 7 bases between. This CDR3 region has 12 residues. CDR1 is LGHNT and CDR2 is FRNRAP in the germline V gene. The CDR3 sequence is CASGLVQGGYTF. As DNA, the CDR3 is TGTGCTAGTGGTTTGGTCCAGGGCGGCTACACCTTC.

CDR3 nucleotide sequence: TGTGCCAGCAGCTTGTTACGAGGGTATGAGCAGTTCTTC. As protein: CASSLLRGYEQFF. This chain uses TRBV5-4 with TRBJ2-1; D possibly corresponds to TRBD2 (5 bases). V lost 1 base and J 8 bases, leaving 10 bases between the germline ends. Germline-derived CDR1 and CDR2 are SGHNT and YYREEE (reference sequence). The CDR3 has 13 amino acids.

This rearrangement joins TRBV19 to TRBJ2-3; 12 bases map to TRBD2. CDR3 size: 15 residues. Germline CDR1 is LNHDA and CDR2 is SQIVND (reference sequence). V dropped 3 bases and J dropped 5; count of bases not matched to a gene: 3. This CDR3 is CASSISSGGGDTQYF. In DNA, the CDR3 is TGTGCCAGTAGTATCTCTAGCGGGGGGGGAGATACGCAGTATTTT.

V usage is TRBV24-1 and J usage is TRBJ1-2, with 7 nucleotides matching TRBD1. This CDR3 has 14 residues. Germline V lookup: CDR1 KGHDR, CDR2 SFDVKD. J lost 6 bases, V lost 2 bases, and 5 bases had no gene match. CDR3 sequence: CATSDYGTANGYTF. The DNA of the CDR3 is TGTGCCACCAGTGATTACGGGACAGCGAATGGCTACACCTTC.

The chain combines TRBV6-2 or TRBV6-3 with TRBJ2-3; a weak D match, TRBD2 (6 bases). Looked up from germline, CDR1 is MNHEY and CDR2 is SVGEGT. Trimming cost V 0 bases and J 0 bases, with 10 bases left between them. The length of the CDR3 is 16 residues. The CDR3 spells CASSYSTSGSTDTQYF. Written as DNA, the CDR3 is TGTGCCAGCAGTTACTCGACCAGCGGGAGCACAGATACGCAGTATTTT.